This T cell receptor beta chain was obtained from a study of molecular identifiers for immune sequencing clone quantification. As concerns this clonotype: As yet, its antigen is unknown.

Study-level findings and limits: Shared barcodes on identical TCR molecules could underestimate the sizes of highly expanded clones. For effector cells, clones above 20 RNA copies held over 97% of molecules; for naive cells, under 1%.

TCRdb independently ran MiXCR on the PCR reads; one entry per CDR3 protein. The repertoire holds approximately 500,000 distinct CDR3 sequences, with under 30% as singletons. Naive CD8 library inputs spanned about 17,000 to 1,000,000 sorted cells and 10%, 30% or 50% RNA. In the sort, naive CD8 T cells were defined as CD8+CD4-CCR7+CD45RA+. This receptor was identified in a human donor in good health. Some libraries in this study had Jurkat cell RNA spiked in. Sequencing was done on a sample of naive CD8+ T cells from blood, with Jurkat cell RNA spiked in. The subset denotes: FACS-sorted CD8+CD4-CCR7+CD45RA+ naive T cells.

The DNA for the CDR3 is TGCAGTGCTAGAACAGGGGACAACTACGAGCAGTACTTC. It specifies CSARTGDNYEQYF. This chain links TRBV20-1 with TRBJ2-7, with 7 bases aligning to TRBD1. The CDR3 loop spans 13 amino acids. In germline, CDR1 is DFQATT, CDR2 SNEGSKA (reference sequence). V was pared by 2 bases and J by 3 bases, with 4 bases of the junction left unmatched.